This is a list of T cell receptor beta chains from one sample in a study of identifying expanded T cells in peripheral blood. Sequencing used immunoSEQ multiplex PCR; TCRdb keeps in-frame clones, though not all of them. The data show some 100,000 clones, 88% seen once. Sequencing was carried out using blood. All receptors come from a person between 18 and 70 years old in good health. Each CDR3 is given with its conserved first and last residue. Each record gives: J gene, V gene, D gene, clone size, CDR3 protein, CDR3 DNA. A D gene is named only where the DNA matches it firmly. Not all rows give a size; the values are once, few, many and, for expanded clones, a class.

>TRBJ1-2|TRBV29-1|.|.
CSVAGTVYGYTF
TGCAGCGTTGCTGGGACTGTCTATGGCTACACCTTC
>TRBJ2-2|TRBV11-2|.|.
CASSEGPNTGELFF
TGTGCCAGCAGCGAGGGCCCAAACACCGGGGAGCTGTTTTTT
>TRBJ2-1|TRBV6-4|TRBD2|.
CASSDSGSSYNEQFF
TGTGCCAGCAGTGACAGCGGGAGCTCCTACAATGAGCAGTTCTTC
>TRBJ1-1|TRBV11-2|.|.
CASSSRAVANTEAFF
TGTGCCAGCAGCTCGAGAGCGGTGGCGAACACTGAAGCTTTCTTT
>TRBJ2-1|TRBV7-2|.|.
CASSLTTASRISYNEQFF
TGTGCCAGCAGCTTAACGACGGCTAGCCGCATTTCCTACAATGAGCAGTTCTTC
>TRBJ2-1|TRBV11-3|.|.
CASSLGGSSRYNEQFF
TGTGCCAGCAGCTTAGGTGGATCGAGCAGGTACAATGAGCAGTTCTTC
>TRBJ2-3|TRBV19|.|.
CASSILVSPDTQYF
TGTGCCAGTAGTATTTTAGTATCGCCAGATACGCAGTATTTT
>TRBJ1-5|TRBV19|TRBD1|.
CASSTPRQGVQPQHF
TGTGCCAGTAGTACCCCACGTCAGGGGGTTCAGCCCCAGCATTTT
>TRBJ1-1|TRBV21-1|.|once
CASSKAGGGTEAFF
TGTGCCAGCAGCAAAGCAGGAGGGGGCACTGAAGCTTTCTTT
>TRBJ1-5|TRBV6-6|TRBD1|.
CASSPTGTGGQPQHF
TGTGCCAGCAGTCCCACCGGGACAGGGGGTCAGCCCCAGCATTTT
>TRBJ2-7|TRBV25-1|TRBD2|.
CASSQTSGAPYEQYF
TGTGCCAGCAGTCAGACTAGCGGGGCCCCCTACGAGCAGTACTTC
>TRBJ1-2|TRBV6-5|.|.
CASRTEQGNYGYTF
TGTGCCAGCAGGACAGAACAGGGAAACTATGGCTACACCTTC
>TRBJ2-1|TRBV30|.|.
CAWSVGTRLAWQFF
TGTGCCTGGAGTGTGGGGACAAGGCTAGCTTGGCAGTTCTTC
>TRBJ2-7|TRBV11-1|.|once
CASSLGTGVYEQYF
TGTGCCAGCAGCTTAGGGACGGGAGTGTACGAGCAGTACTTC
>TRBJ2-7|TRBV10-3|.|.
CAISEALAYEQYF
TGTGCCATCAGTGAGGCCCTAGCCTACGAGCAGTACTTC
>TRBJ2-2|TRBV18|.|.
CASSPPGGPNTGELFF
TGTGCCAGCTCACCACCCGGGGGCCCAAACACCGGGGAGCTGTTTTTT
>TRBJ1-5|TRBV7-6|.|.
CASSDLDVNQPQHF
TGTGCCAGCAGCGACCTCGACGTAAATCAGCCCCAGCATTTT
>TRBJ1-1|TRBV18|.|.
CASSSEGTNTEAFF
TGTGCCAGCTCATCGGAGGGGACGAACACTGAAGCTTTCTTT
>TRBJ1-2|TRBV18|.|.
CASSPPQGGGYTF
TGTGCCAGCTCACCACCACAGGGCGGAGGCTACACCTTC
>TRBJ2-1|TRBV5-1|.|.
CASSFPGRAQSSYNEQFF
TGCGCCAGCAGCTTCCCCGGGCGGGCGCAGAGCTCCTACAATGAGCAGTTCTTC
>TRBJ2-7|TRBV7-2|.|.
CASSLFRYEQYF
TGTGCCAGCAGCTTATTCCGCTACGAGCAGTACTTC
>TRBJ1-5|TRBV2|.|few
CASHQGLSNQPQHF
TGTGCCAGCCACCAAGGGCTTAGCAATCAGCCCCAGCATTTT
>TRBJ2-1|TRBV19|.|.
CASSIWRQGRFDEQFF
TGTGCCAGTAGTATATGGCGGCAGGGTAGGTTCGATGAGCAGTTCTTC
>TRBJ2-5|TRBV19|TRBD1|.
CASSIRTGPQETQYF
TGTGCCAGTAGTATTCGGACAGGACCTCAAGAGACCCAGTACTTC
>TRBJ2-3|TRBV7-6|TRBD2|few
CASSFGLAGRDTQYF
TGTGCCAGCAGCTTCGGACTAGCGGGGAGAGATACGCAGTATTTT
>TRBJ1-1|TRBV9|.|.
CASSVPPEGTEAFF
TGTGCCAGCAGCGTACCCCCCGAGGGGACTGAAGCTTTCTTT
>TRBJ2-3|TRBV4-3|.|once
CASSQGTGFSTDTQYF
TGCGCCAGCAGCCAGGGGACGGGCTTTAGCACAGATACGCAGTATTTT
>TRBJ1-5|TRBV6-6|.|.
CASSYDRNQPQHF
TGTGCCAGCAGTTACGACAGGAATCAGCCCCAGCATTTT
>TRBJ1-3|TRBV6-6|.|.
CASRLFGNTIYF
TGTGCCAGCCGCCTGTTCGGAAACACCATATATTTT